This T cell receptor (beta chain) was recovered during a study of blood T cell repertoires in COVID-19. Authors' analysis steps: Estimates of nucleated cell counts were drawn from the amplification of reference gene primers. Profiled with immunoSEQ multiplex PCR; TCRdb holds only in-frame clones, not every one. V, J and clone size are taken as reported in that table, and D and trimming were inferred from the DNA itself. Of about 210,000 clones in the sample, 90% to 95% were seen once. CDR3 length equals 15 residues. V was clipped by 1 base and J by 1 base, with 10 bases between them. CDR1 is LNHNV, CDR2 YYDKDF, per germline (reference sequence).

The sample was peripheral blood. The chain recombines TRBV15 with TRBJ1-2; possible D gene TRBD1, 5 bases. The TCR originated in a man aged 30 to 39 with acute or convalescent COVID-19. The CDR3 DNA is TGTGCCACCAGCAGAGGTCGGGGGAATAACTATGGCTACACCTTC. It translates to CATSRGRGNNYGYTF. Combining the CDR3 with reference TRBV15 and TRBJ1-2 gives the whole variable domain DAMVIQNPRYQVTQFGKPVTLSCSQTLNHNVMYWYQQKSSQAPKLLFHYYDKDFNNEADTPDNFQSRRPNTSFCFLDIRSPGLGDTAMYLCATSRGRGNNYGYTFGSGTRLTVV.